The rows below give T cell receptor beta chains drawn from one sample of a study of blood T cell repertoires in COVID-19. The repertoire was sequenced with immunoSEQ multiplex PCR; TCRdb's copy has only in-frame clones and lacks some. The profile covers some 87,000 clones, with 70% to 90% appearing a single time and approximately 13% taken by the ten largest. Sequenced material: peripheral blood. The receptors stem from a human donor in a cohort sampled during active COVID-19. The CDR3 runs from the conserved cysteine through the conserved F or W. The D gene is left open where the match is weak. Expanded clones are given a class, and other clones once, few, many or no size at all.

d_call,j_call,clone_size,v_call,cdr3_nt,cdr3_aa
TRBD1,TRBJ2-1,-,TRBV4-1,TGCGCCAGCAGCCAGACCTCCGGGACAGGGGTCTACAATGAGCAGTTCTTC,CASSQTSGTGVYNEQFF
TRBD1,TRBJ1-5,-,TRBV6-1,TGTGCCAGCAGTGAAAACCCAGGGGGGAGCAATCAGCCCCAGCATTTT,CASSENPGGSNQPQHF
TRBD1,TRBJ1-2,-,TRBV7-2,TGTGCCAGCAGCTTGGGACAGGGGTATGGCTACACCTTC,CASSLGQGYGYTF
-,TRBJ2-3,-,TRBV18,TGTGCCAGCCTTACAGGTCGCACAGATACGCAGTATTTT,CASLTGRTDTQYF
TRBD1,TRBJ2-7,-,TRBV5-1,TGCGCCAGCAGCGGAACAGGGGACTACGAGCAGTACTTC,CASSGTGDYEQYF
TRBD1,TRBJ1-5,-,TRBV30,TGTGCCTGGAGTGCCCAACCCTGGGACAGGAGTTATAGCAATCAGCCCCAGCATTTT,CAWSAQPWDRSYSNQPQHF
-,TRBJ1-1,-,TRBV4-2,TGTGCCAGCAGCCACTTGGGGCAGACCTACACTGAAGCTTTCTTT,CASSHLGQTYTEAFF
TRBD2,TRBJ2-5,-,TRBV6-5,TGTGCCAGCAGTTACTCGAGGCGGGGGGTTATGAAGACCCAGTACTTC,CASSYSRRGVMKTQYF
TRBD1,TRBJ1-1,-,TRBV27,TGTGCCAGCAGTCTATACAGGGGACTTATGAACACTGAAGCTTTCTTT,CASSLYRGLMNTEAFF
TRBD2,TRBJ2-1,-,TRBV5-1,TGCGCCAGCAGCTCCCTTAGCGGGGGACCCTCCTACAATGAGCAGTTCTTC,CASSSLSGGPSYNEQFF
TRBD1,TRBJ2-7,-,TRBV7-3,TGTGCCAGCAGCTACTCCGGGACAGGTCGAAAACAGTACTTC,CASSYSGTGRKQYF
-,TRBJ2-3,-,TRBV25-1,TGTGCCAGCAGTGACCTAGCTACGCAGTATTTT,CASSDLATQYF
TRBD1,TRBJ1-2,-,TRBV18,TGTGCCAGCTCACCAGACAGGGGTCACTATGGCTACACCTTC,CASSPDRGHYGYTF
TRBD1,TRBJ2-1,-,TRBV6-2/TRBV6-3,TGTGCCAGCAGTCTGGACAGGTTCTATGAGCAGTTCTTC,CASSLDRFYEQFF
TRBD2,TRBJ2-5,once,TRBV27,TGTGCCAGCAGTTTGAGGCGGGGGGAGACCCAGTACTTC,CASSLRRGETQYF
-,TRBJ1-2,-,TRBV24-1,TGTGCCACCCGGGGGGCTGAGGGCTATGGCTACACCTTC,CATRGAEGYGYTF
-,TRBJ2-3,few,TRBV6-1,TGTGCCAGCAGTGACCTTGGCGGGCCGGCGGATACGCAGTATTTT,CASSDLGGPADTQYF
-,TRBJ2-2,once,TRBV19,TGTGCCATTCCTGACGGCACTCGGGTTTTGAACACCGGGGAGCTGTTTTTT,CAIPDGTRVLNTGELFF
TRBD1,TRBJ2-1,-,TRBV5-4,TGTGCCAGCAGCGGACAGGCCAATGAGCAGTTCTTC,CASSGQANEQFF
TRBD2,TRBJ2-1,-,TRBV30,TGTGCCTGGAGTGTGGCGGGGGGGTGGTATGAGCAGTTCTTC,CAWSVAGGWYEQFF
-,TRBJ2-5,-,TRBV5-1,TGCGCCAGCAGCCTCCCCACGGGTAGGGAGACCCAGTACTTC,CASSLPTGRETQYF
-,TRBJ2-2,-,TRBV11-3,TGTGCCAGCAGGCTAGGACATAACACCGGGGAGCTGTTTTTT,CASRLGHNTGELFF
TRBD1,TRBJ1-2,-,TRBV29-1,TGCAGCACCGGGACAGGGGCTTTCGACTATGGCTACACCTTC,CSTGTGAFDYGYTF
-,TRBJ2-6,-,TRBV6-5,TGTGCCAGCAGTTCCCCCGGAGGGGACGGGGCCAACGTCCTGACTTTC,CASSSPGGDGANVLTF
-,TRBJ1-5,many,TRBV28,TGTGCCAGCAGTTTATGGCCCCGGACAGTTTCCCAGCATTTT,CASSLWPRTVSQHF
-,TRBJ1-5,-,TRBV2,TGTGCCAGCAGTGTACGCTTCTCGGGAAGTAATCAGCCCCAGCATTTT,CASSVRFSGSNQPQHF
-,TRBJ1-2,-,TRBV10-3,TGTGCCATCATGATGGATCCTCGCGGCTATGGCTACACCTTC,CAIMMDPRGYGYTF
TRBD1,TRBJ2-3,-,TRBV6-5,TGTGCCATAGAACCCCGGGACAGGGGAACAGATACGCAGTATTTT,CAIEPRDRGTDTQYF
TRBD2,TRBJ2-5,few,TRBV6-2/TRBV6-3,TGTGCCAGCATCCCTAGCGGGGCCCCCCAAGAGACCCAGTACTTC,CASIPSGAPQETQYF
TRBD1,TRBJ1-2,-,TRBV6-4,TGTGCCAGCAGCTTAAGACAGGGGGAAGGCTACACCTTC,CASSLRQGEGYTF
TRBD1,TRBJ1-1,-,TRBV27,TGTGCCGGCAGGGCAGGGGGCGGCGGCACTGAAGCTTTCTTT,CAGRAGGGGTEAFF
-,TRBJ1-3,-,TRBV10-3,TGTGCCATCAGTGCTACAGGGCACTCTGGAAACACCATATATTTT,CAISATGHSGNTIYF
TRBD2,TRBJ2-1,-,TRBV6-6,TGTGCCTGGGGGGGGAGCGGCAATGAGCAGTTCTTC,CAWGGSGNEQFF
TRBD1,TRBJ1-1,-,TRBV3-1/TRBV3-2,TGTGCCAGCAGCCGGACAGGATACACTGAAGCTTTCTTT,CASSRTGYTEAFF
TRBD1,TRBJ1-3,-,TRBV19,TGTGCCAGTAGTACGTTGGGGACAGGCTCTGGAAACACCATATATTTT,CASSTLGTGSGNTIYF
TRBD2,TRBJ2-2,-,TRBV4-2,TGTGCCAGCAGGCGGGGGGCTAGTAGAACCGGGGAGCTGTTTTTT,CASRRGASRTGELFF
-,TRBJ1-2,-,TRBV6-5,TGTGCCAGCAGCCGGGGAGGGGGGGCCTATGGCTACACCTTC,CASSRGGGAYGYTF
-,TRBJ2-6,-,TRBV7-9,TGTGCCAGCAGCCCAAGTCTCGGCTCTGGGGCCAACGTCCTGACTTTC,CASSPSLGSGANVLTF
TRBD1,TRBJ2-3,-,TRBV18,TGTGCCAGCTACGGACAGGGGGAAGATACGCAGTATTTT,CASYGQGEDTQYF
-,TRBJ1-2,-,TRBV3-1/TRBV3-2,TGTGCCAGCAGCCAATCTGATGCAGGGAGGACCTATGGCTACACCTTC,CASSQSDAGRTYGYTF
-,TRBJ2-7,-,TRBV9,TGTGCCAGCAGCCAGGGCGTTTTGAACGAGCAGTACTTC,CASSQGVLNEQYF
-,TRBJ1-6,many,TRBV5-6,TGTGCCAGCAGCCCGTTGGGTCGGGTGGGTTCACCCCTCCACTTT,CASSPLGRVGSPLHF